This T cell receptor beta chain was observed in a study of blood T cell repertoires in COVID-19. Study overall: Acute and convalescent COVID-19 specimens originated in the United States, Italy and Spain.

The germline gives CDR1 SGHAT, CDR2 FQNNGV. Trimming cost V 5 bases and J 1 base, with 14 bases left between them. This CDR3 has 15 amino acids. This clone was seen more than once but under ten times. Per the study methods: Reference gene primer amplification gave nucleated cell count estimates. Clones were sequenced by immunoSEQ multiplex PCR, and TCRdb holds only the in-frame ones, with some missing. That table supplies the V and J calls and clone size; D and trimming were determined from the DNA. The sample has more than 150,000 clones, about 84% seen once. The sequence came from a human donor in a cohort sampled during active COVID-19. Source material: peripheral blood. The V and J genes are TRBV11-2 and TRBJ1-1, with a possible D match to TRBD1 (5 bases). CDR3 bases: TGTGCCAGCAGCCTACCAACCGGGGGGAACACTGAAGCTTTCTTT. Amino acid sequence: CASSLPTGGNTEAFF. The full variable domain, with the rest looked up from reference TRBV11-2 and TRBJ1-1, is EAGVAQSPRYKIIEKRQSVAFWCNPISGHATLYWYQQILGQGPKLLIQFQNNGVVDDSQLPKDRFSAERLKGVDSTLKIQPAKLEDSAVYLCASSLPTGGNTEAFFGQGTRLTVV.